This TCR beta chain is drawn from a study of T cell responses to AZD1222 COVID-19 vaccine. V lost 5 bases, J lost 5 bases, and 18 bases lay in between. The length of the CDR3 is 14 residues. Looked up from germline, CDR1 is GTSNPN and CDR2 is SVGIG (reference sequence). Findings and caveats of the study: Donors, mostly white British, included more females; clonal diversity was possibly underestimated. Only 6 or 7 AZD1222 recipients tested seropositive at baseline.

Of note for this clone: What it binds is not known.

This table comes from immunoSEQ multiplex PCR, and its TCRdb copy is limited to in-frame clones, with some not included. The repertoire holds roughly 150,000 clones, with around 94% as singletons. The sequencing used peripheral blood, collected 28 days after the second AZD1222 dose. This TCR derives from an adult who received the AZD1222 COVID-19 vaccine. V usage is TRBV30 and J usage is TRBJ2-5; tentatively, D is TRBD2 (6 bases). Here the CDR3 DNA reads TGTGCCTGGGATAGCGGCAAAGCCGGGGAGACCCAGTACTTC. As protein: CAWDSGKAGETQYF.